The clone carrying this T cell receptor beta chain was seen many times. No antigen is known for it. This sample is part of a study of T cells in Graves' hyperthyroidism and ophthalmopathy. Study-wide points: Most expanded thyroid clonotypes above 0.001 recurred in blood. The model made its ophthalmopathy prediction, and onset followed a median about 5.9 months later.

Those patients with uncontrolled infection, other autoimmune disease, pregnancy or lactation were excluded. The study based diagnoses on clinical symptoms, serum thyroxine and TRAb, thyroid ultrasound and orbital computed tomography. CDR3 length: 13 amino acids. V dropped 6 bases and J dropped 4 bases, with 12 bases sitting between them. Authors of the study amplified TCR beta CDR3 regions from RNA transcripts. TCR CDR3 regions were first amplified by RT-PCR with HTBI primers. TCRdb reprocessed the multiplex PCR reads via MiXCR and lists one record per CDR3 protein. The profile shows around 250,000 distinct CDR3 sequences, around 25% of them singletons.

Sequencing used blood. The receptor was derived from a middle-aged woman with Graves' ophthalmopathy. The gene calls are TRBV12-3 or TRBV12-4 and TRBJ1-2, with a possible D match to TRBD1 (6 bases). Here the CDR3 DNA reads TGTGCCAGCAGCCTCCGACAGGCCTATGGCTACACCTTC. Protein product: CASSLRQAYGYTF.